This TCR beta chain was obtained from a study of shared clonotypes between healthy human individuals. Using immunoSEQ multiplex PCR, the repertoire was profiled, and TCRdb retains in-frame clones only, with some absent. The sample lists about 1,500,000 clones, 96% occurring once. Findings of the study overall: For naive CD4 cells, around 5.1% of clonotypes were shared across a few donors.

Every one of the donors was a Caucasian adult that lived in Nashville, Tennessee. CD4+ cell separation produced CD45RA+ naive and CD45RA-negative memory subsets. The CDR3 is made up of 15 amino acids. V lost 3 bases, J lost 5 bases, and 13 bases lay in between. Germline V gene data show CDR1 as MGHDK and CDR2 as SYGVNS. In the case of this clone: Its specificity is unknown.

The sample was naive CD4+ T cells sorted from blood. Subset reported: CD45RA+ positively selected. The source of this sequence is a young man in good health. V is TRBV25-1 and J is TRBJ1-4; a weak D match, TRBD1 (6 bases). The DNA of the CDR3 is TGTGCCAGCAGTGACCCCGGACAGATAAATGAAAAACTGTTTTTT. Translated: CASSDPGQINEKLFF.